The 8 T cell receptor beta chains given below trace back to one sample, sequenced in a study of OX40 agonist ivuxolimab in advanced cancers. TCRdb's table, derived via immunoSEQ multiplex PCR, lists solely in-frame clones and lacks some. The sample contains 60,000 to 75,000 clones, about 90% of which appear only once. This specimen consisted of CD4+ or CD8+ T cells sorted from blood, obtained in a trial of the OX40 agonist ivuxolimab. The receptors were sampled from an adult with an advanced solid tumor such as melanoma, head and neck, liver or kidney cancer.

J is TRBJ1-2 and V is TRBV4-2; D unclear. Germline V gives CDR1 LGHNA, CDR2 YNFKEQ. Trimming cost V 2 bases and J 6 bases, with 16 bases left between them. The CDR3 covers 15 residues. CDR3 sequence reads: CASSQLGRYPDGYTF. The CDR3 nucleotides are TGTGCCAGCAGCCAATTGGGCAGGTACCCTGATGGCTACACCTTC.

In DNA form, the CDR3 reads TGTGCCAGCAGCTTCGGCGGGAGGAAAGAGCTGTTTTTT. This codes for CASSFGGRKELFF. The chain has TRBV7-2 and TRBJ2-2; 8 positions match TRBD2. This CDR3 region has 13 residues. Germline V CDR1 and CDR2: SGHTA, FQGNSA. The ends lost 3 bases at V and 11 bases at J; junction bases unmatched: 5.

This sequence joins TRBV28 and TRBJ2-1; TRBD2 might be the D (5 bases). There are 14 residues in the CDR3. Germline-derived CDR1 and CDR2 are MDHEN and SYDVKM. Deletions cut 1 base from V and 3 bases from J, with 7 bases between. The CDR3 nucleotides are TGTGCCAGCAGTTTATTCGGGAACTACAATGAGCAGTTCTTC. Encoded protein: CASSLFGNYNEQFF. The full variable domain, rest sourced from reference TRBV28 and TRBJ2-1, is DVKVTQSSRYLVKRTGEKVFLECVQDMDHENMFWYRQDPGLGLRLIYFSYDVKMKEKGDIPEGYSVSREKKERFSLILESASTNQTSMYLCASSLFGNYNEQFFGPGTRLTVL.

The chain employs TRBV6-4 and TRBJ2-5, with no clear D. This CDR3 is built from 12 residues. Trimming left V 8 bases short and J 7 bases short, with 14 bases between. Germline V gives CDR1 MRHNA, CDR2 SNTAGT. The CDR3: CASPFQRRTQYF. In DNA form, the CDR3 reads TGTGCCAGCCCCTTCCAAAGGAGGACCCAGTACTTC.

This chain joins TRBV6-5 and TRBJ2-1, with TRBD2 matching over 10 bases. The CDR3 is 14 amino acids. V lost 2 bases and J lost 9; bases outside the gene matches: 4. Germline V CDR1 and CDR2: MNHEY, SVGAGI. The CDR3 region is CASSYLAGVREQFF. DNA of the CDR3: TGTGCCAGCAGTTACCTAGCGGGAGTTCGTGAGCAGTTCTTC.

The chain combines TRBV6-6 with TRBJ2-1; D possibly matches TRBD1 or TRBD2 (5 bases each). Looked up from germline, CDR1 is MNHNY and CDR2 is SVGAGI (reference sequence). The V end lost 6 bases, the J end lost 7 bases, and 13 bases lay between the germline ends. This CDR3 spans 13 amino acids. The CDR3 coding sequence is TGTGCCAGCAGCCCCGGGACGCTTAATGAGCAGTTCTTC. It is translated as CASSPGTLNEQFF.

The chain employs TRBV2 and TRBJ2-2; possibly TRBD1 for D (5 bases). From germline, CDR1 is SNHLY and CDR2 FYNNEI. This CDR3 comprises 14 residues. V lost 3 bases, J lost 2 bases, and 7 bases lay in between. The CDR3 here is CASSEQGNTGELFF. For the CDR3, the DNA is TGTGCCAGCAGTGAGCAGGGAAACACCGGGGAGCTGTTTTTT.

In this sample, this clone turned up once. The gene calls are TRBV11-3 and TRBJ2-7, with D perhaps assigned TRBD1 or TRBD2 (6 bases each). CDR3 length: 15 residues. The germline V gene has CDR1 SGHNT and CDR2 YENEEA. Trimming stripped 7 bases from V and 2 bases from J, with 18 bases between. The DNA of the CDR3 is TGTGCCAGCACCAAAGGGGGGAGTGCCACCTACGAGCAGTACTTC. Protein sequence: CASTKGGSATYEQYF.